This entry is about one T cell receptor (beta chain). This record comes from a study of patients and donors after allogeneic stem cell transplantation. Per germline, CDR1 SEHNR and CDR2 FQNEAQ (reference sequence). The CDR3 is 15 amino acids. V dropped 11 bases and J dropped 2; count of bases not matched to a gene: 7. One entry per CDR3 protein results from TCRdb running MiXCR on the RT-PCR reads. The sample records approximately 410,000 distinct CDR3 sequences, under 20% being singletons. The specimen sequenced was blood, either unsorted or a sorted T cell fraction (not recorded which). The receptor was isolated from a human donor who was either an allogeneic HSCT recipient or a stem cell or donor lymphocyte infusion donor (not recorded which). It is not recorded whose cells these are; they may come from a transplant donor. The chain is built from TRBV7-9 and TRBJ2-2, with TRBD2 matching over 11 bases. The CDR3 DNA sequence: TGTGCCGATGGACTAGCGGGTCTTAACACCGGGGAGCTGTTTTTT. Its protein is CADGLAGLNTGELFF.